This passage covers 17 T cell receptor beta chains from one sample sequenced in a study of lung T cells in sarcoidosis with Löfgren's syndrome. TCRdb passed the reads through MiXCR, listing each CDR3 protein once. There are tens of thousands of distinct CDR3 sequences in the sample; 21% occur only once, and approximately 2.4% lies in the top ten. Sequencing was done on a sample of CD4+ T cells from PBMCs. These receptor sequences come from a human donor with sarcoidosis (Löfgren's syndrome or another form), or a control subject (not recorded which).

A remark on this clonotype: Germline is not matched at one junction end, which may reflect a read error. The rearrangement joins TRBV9 to TRBJ2-1; D gene unclear. The CDR3 loop spans 15 amino acids. CDR1 is SGDLS, CDR2 YYNGEE, per germline. CDR3 nucleotide sequence: TGTGCCAGCAGCGTAGACTCCCCGTCCTACAATGAGCAGCTCTTC. Translating it yields CASSVDSPSYNEQLF. Full variable domain (missing parts from reference TRBV9 and TRBJ2-1): DSGVTQTPKHLITATGQRVTLRCSPRSGDLSVYWYQQSLDQGLQFLIQYYNGEERAKGNILERFSAQQFPDLHSELNLSSLELGDSALYFCASSVDSPSYNEQLFGPGTRLTVL.

This clonotype is medium-sized (0.01 to 0.1%) within its sample. The rearrangement uses TRBV6-2 or TRBV6-3 and TRBJ1-6, with a tentative D call TRBD1 (6 bases). V gave up 2 bases and J gave up 5 bases, with 19 bases separating them. Per the germline V gene, CDR1 is MNHEY and CDR2 is SVGEGT. The CDR3 sequence is 18 residues long. Here the CDR3 reads CASSYQRNTGQNNSPLHF. The CDR3 bases are TGTGCCAGCAGTTACCAAAGGAATACAGGACAGAATAATTCACCCCTCCACTTT.

This clonotype was seen a single time. This may be a read error: a much more frequent sequence differs by one nucleotide. The CDR3 here is CAGSRTSGYNEQFF. CDR3 nucleotide sequence: TGTGCCGGCTCCCGGACTAGCGGTTACAATGAGCAGTTCTTC. This chain uses TRBV6-6 with TRBJ2-1; TRBD2 agrees at 10 bases. Germline V lookup: CDR1 MNHNY, CDR2 SVGAGI (reference sequence). The V gene end was trimmed by 11 bases and the J gene end by 4 bases; junction bases not matched to a gene: 8. The CDR3 runs 14 residues.

V gene TRBV12-3 or TRBV12-4 combines with J gene TRBJ2-1; weak D call: TRBD2 (6 bases). This CDR3 comprises 14 residues. Between the trimmed V and J ends, which lost 5 bases and 8 bases, there was a span of 16 bases. The DNA for the CDR3 is TGTGCCAGCAGTCTCCGGGGAGGCCCCGATGAGCAGTTCTTC. Its translation: CASSLRGGPDEQFF.

This chain links TRBV14 with TRBJ2-7; either TRBD1 or TRBD2 may fit D (5 bases each). V was pared by 0 bases and J by 0 bases, with 15 bases between. Germline lookup yields CDR1 SGHDN and CDR2 FVKESK. The CDR3 length is 17 residues. As DNA, the CDR3 is TGTGCCAGCAGCCAAGAGAGGGGCGGCCCGAGCTCCTACGAGCAGTACTTC. Translating gives CASSQERGGPSSYEQYF. Using reference TRBV14 and TRBJ2-7 for the parts outside the CDR3, the full variable domain is EAGVTQFPSHSVIEKGQTVTLRCDPISGHDNLYWYRRVMGKEIKFLLHFVKESKQDESGMPNNRFLAERTGGTYSTLKVQPAELEDSGVYFCASSQERGGPSSYEQYFGPGTRLTVT.

This clonotype is medium-sized by share. CDR3 nucleotides: TGTGCCAGCAGTTTCTGGCGGGAGACAGATACGCAGTATTTT. Its translation is CASSFWRETDTQYF. The chain has TRBV27 and TRBJ2-3, with 7 bases lining up with TRBD2. CDR1 and CDR2 from the germline V gene are MNHEY and SMNVEV (reference sequence). J gave up 3 bases and V 3 bases, and 3 bases lay outside the gene matches. The length of the CDR3 is 14 residues.

For this clonotype: A read error is possible here, since a much larger clone lies one base away. The chain joins TRBV28 to TRBJ1-2; D gene unclear. The length of the CDR3 is 11 residues. Germline lookup yields CDR1 MDHEN and CDR2 SYDVKM. The CDR3 DNA sequence: TGTGCCGGCAGCTCACCTTATGGCTACACCTTC. Encoded protein: CAGSSPYGYTF.

V usage is TRBV19 and J usage is TRBJ2-6; D tentatively reads TRBD1 or TRBD2 (5 bases each). Trimming left V 6 bases short and J 4 bases short, with 13 bases between. This CDR3 region has 15 residues. The V gene's germline CDR1 is LNHDA and CDR2 SQIVND (reference sequence). Here the CDR3 DNA reads TGTGCCAGTAGACCGGGGCAAACCGGGGCCAACGTCCTGACTTTC. This gives the protein CASRPGQTGANVLTF.

This clonotype was observed many times. V and J are TRBV20-1 and TRBJ2-7; 9 bases fit TRBD2. The CDR3 covers 15 residues. The germline V gene encodes CDR1 DFQATT and CDR2 SNEGSKA (reference sequence). The ends lost 0 bases at V and 1 base at J; junction bases unmatched: 4. CDR3 DNA: TGCAGTGCTAGAGATCTAGCGGGGAGTTCCTACGAGCAGTACTTC. This encodes CSARDLAGSSYEQYF.

This clonotype was seen many times. The chain links TRBV6-1 to TRBJ2-7, with unresolved D. The CDR3 covers 14 residues. Germline V gene data show CDR1 as MNHNS and CDR2 as SASEGT. Between the trimmed V and J ends, which lost 8 bases and 7 bases, there was a span of 21 bases. CDR3 nucleotide sequence: TGTGCCAGCGGCATTCGACTGGGCCCTCGAGAGCAGTACTTC. This encodes CASGIRLGPREQYF.

There are a few counts of this clonotype. This chain uses TRBV2 with TRBJ2-1; weak D call: TRBD2 (5 bases). Trimming shortened V by 6 bases and J by 2 bases, and 8 bases separated the two germline ends. The germline gives CDR1 SNHLY, CDR2 FYNNEI. This CDR3 has 13 residues. CDR3 bases: TGTGCCAGCAGACGGGGTACCTACAATGAGCAGTTCTTC. Translated: CASRRGTYNEQFF.

This clonotype showed up just a few times. The chain employs TRBV5-5 and TRBJ2-1; no definite D call. This CDR3 comprises 13 residues. V lost 4 bases and J 2 bases, leaving 7 bases between the germline ends. CDR1 SGHKS and CDR2 YYEKEE come from the germline V gene (reference sequence). The CDR3 here is CASSPNPYNEQFF. The CDR3 DNA follows: TGTGCCAGCAGCCCTAACCCCTACAATGAGCAGTTCTTC.

Many counts were recorded for this clonotype. The DNA for the CDR3 is TGTGCCAGCAGCCGCGGACAGGGAAGGAATCAGCCCCAGCATTTT. Its translation is CASSRGQGRNQPQHF. The chain combines TRBV6-2 or TRBV6-3 with TRBJ1-5, with 8 bases that match TRBD1. The CDR3 consists of 15 residues. Germline CDR1 reads MNHEY; CDR2 reads SVGEGT. With V trimmed by 6 bases and J by 4 bases, 8 bases remained unmatched.

This chain links TRBV5-1 with TRBJ2-1, with TRBD2 matching over 9 bases. After removal of 4 bases from V and 2 bases from J, the junction contained 10 bases not matched to a gene. Germline values: CDR1 SGHRS, CDR2 YFSETQ. The CDR3 runs to 17 residues. In DNA form, the CDR3 reads TGCGCCAGCAGCCCTATTGTAAGCGGGGGGCCCTACAATGAGCAGTTCTTC. This translates into CASSPIVSGGPYNEQFF.

In its sample, this clonotype was seen many times. V usage is TRBV28 and J usage is TRBJ2-5; 11 positions agree with TRBD1. This CDR3 comprises 17 residues. The V segment lost 4 bases and the J segment 0 bases; nucleotides outside the gene matches: 7. CDR1 is MDHEN and CDR2 is SYDVKM in the germline V gene. Here the CDR3 DNA reads TGTGCCAGCAGTTCTACCCGGGACAGGGGGTACCAAGAGACCCAGTACTTC. It translates to CASSSTRDRGYQETQYF.

V usage is TRBV7-2 and J usage is TRBJ1-3, with TRBD1 identical over 10 bases. CDR1 and CDR2 (germline): SGHTA, FQGNSA. The CDR3 is 15 residues long. With 5 bases clipped from V and 4 bases from J, the junction kept 5 bases outside the gene matches. The CDR3 loop reads CASSTRQGAGNTIYF. The CDR3 nucleotides read TGTGCCAGCAGCACCAGACAGGGGGCAGGAAACACCATATATTTT. Full variable domain (outside the CDR3, taken from reference TRBV7-2 and TRBJ1-3): GAGVSQSPSNKVTEKGKDVELRCDPISGHTALYWYRQSLGQGLEFLIYFQGNSAPDKSGLPSDRFSAERTGGSVSTLTIQRTQQEDSAVYLCASSTRQGAGNTIYFGEGSWLTVV.

This clonotype was seen more than once but under ten times. One end of the junction does not line up with germline, which may come from a read error. J is TRBJ1-1 and V is TRBV7-7, with TRBD1 matching over 8 bases. This CDR3 spans 14 amino acids. Germline V gene data show CDR1 as SSHAT and CDR2 as FNYEAQ (reference sequence). In nucleotides, the CDR3 is TGTGCTAGCAGCCCGTGGACAGGGCAAACTGAAGCTTTCTTT. The encoded protein is CASSPWTGQTEAFF.